This TCR beta chain was recorded in a study of blood T cell repertoires in COVID-19 (dated by TCRdb to about 2020). Regarding the research as a whole: Samples covering the acute and convalescent phases of COVID-19 were provided by collaborators in the United States, Italy and Spain. The prospective study material was composed of cDNA or gDNA derived from T cells, B-cell-depleted T cells, or PBMCs. The dataset comprised deeply sampled blood TCRbeta repertoires from subjects exposed to, actively infected with, or recovered from COVID-19. The repertoires were released in a freely available public database intended as a resource for research on the immune response to SARS-CoV-2. Samples were obtained from the ongoing ImmuneRACE study (first 160 participants) and from over 1,000 subjects provided by 6 global collaborators. Nearly every sample came with metadata listing a de-identified subject ID, COVID-19 status, age in years and sex. Where available, HLA class I and class II types were obtained from metadata supplied by the sample provider rather than from assay-based typing.

In regard to this clone: What antigen it recognizes has not been identified. No base-level quality is on record; no much larger clone is a single base apart.

Including the terminal cysteine and phenylalanine, the CDR3 comprises 15 residues. Just CDR3 DNA is preserved here, 45 bases in frame from base 1. Relative to germline, V is 5 bases shorter and J is 5 bases shorter, with 16 bases between their ends. Reading the germline V gene gives CDR1 SGHVS and CDR2 FNYEAQ. The full study reports these points: The quantity of clinical and demographic metadata differed by source and by participant and was supplied without curation.

In Seattle, one collaborating source enrolled patients while the infection was active and tracked those patients longitudinally over the course of disease. Each collaborating institution followed its own protocols to collect whole blood in K2EDTA tubes. For TCRbeta analysis, collaborator samples were shipped as frozen whole blood, as isolated PBMCs, or as DNA extracted from either sample type. TCRbeta CDR3 regions were amplified from genomic DNA using the immunoSEQ Assay, a bias-controlled multiplex PCR. The study's own analysis went as follows. Nucleated cell counts per sample were estimated from amplification of reference gene primers within the assay. To quantify the absolute abundance of each unique TCRbeta CDR3 rearrangement, sequence reads were collapsed and filtered. For each sample, productive Simpson clonality was calculated by taking the square root of Simpson's diversity index across productive rearrangements. TCRdb's version of the immuneACCESS table is confined to in-frame rearrangements and falls short of the full clone set. An unresolved V gene accounts for under half of the shortfall where checked; the remainder is of unknown origin. That table supplies the V and J calls and clone size; D and trimming were determined from the DNA. This sample gives 400,000 or so clones in total; approximately 91% of them show up just once. The top ten constitute around 1.5% of the sample.

Sample: peripheral blood. The sequence links TRBV7-6 to TRBJ1-3; possibly the D gene is TRBD1, per 6 matching bases. The sequence was collected from a woman between 35 and 50 years old with COVID-19, enrolled during active disease. For the CDR3, the sequence is CASSALQGDRNTIYF. Here is the DNA: TGTGCCAGCAGCGCCCTACAGGGAGACCGAAACACCATATATTTT. Extended through the reference TRBV7-6 and TRBJ1-3 proteins, this CDR3 yields the full variable domain: GAGVSQSPRYKVTKRGQDVALRCDPISGHVSLYWYRQALGQGPEFLTYFNYEAQQDKSGLPNDRFSAERPEGSISTLTIQRTEQRDSAMYRCASSALQGDRNTIYFGEGSWLTVV.